This TCR beta chain was recovered during a study of monozygotic twins with inflammatory bowel disease. Study-level results: On the inverse Simpson index, IBD patients scored lower for TCRbeta diversity than healthy co-twins.

TCRdb re-analyzed the 5' RACE reads; it lists each CDR3 protein once, without DNA. Its table lists around 380,000 distinct CDR3 sequences. CDR3 length: 16 amino acids. The germline gives CDR1 SGHRS, CDR2 YFSETQ. A note on this clonotype: Its antigen is unknown.

The sample consisted of blood. The sequence came from a human donor with ulcerative colitis or Crohn's disease, or a healthy co-twin of an affected twin (not recorded which). The chain carries TRBV5-1 and TRBJ2-5; the TCRdb D gene call, TRBD2, has no DNA to confirm it. CDR3 sequence reads: CASSLAGTRRGETQYF.